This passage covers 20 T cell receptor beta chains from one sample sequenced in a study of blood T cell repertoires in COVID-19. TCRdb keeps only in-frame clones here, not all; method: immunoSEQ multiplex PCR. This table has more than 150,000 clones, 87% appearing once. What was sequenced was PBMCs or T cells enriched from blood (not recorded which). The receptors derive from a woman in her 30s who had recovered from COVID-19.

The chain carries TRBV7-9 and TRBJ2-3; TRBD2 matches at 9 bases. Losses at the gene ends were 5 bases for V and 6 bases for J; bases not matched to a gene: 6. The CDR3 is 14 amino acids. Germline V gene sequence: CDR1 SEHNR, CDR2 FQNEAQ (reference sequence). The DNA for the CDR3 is TGTGCCAGCAGCCCCGGGACTAGCCGGGATACGCAGTATTTT. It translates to CASSPGTSRDTQYF.

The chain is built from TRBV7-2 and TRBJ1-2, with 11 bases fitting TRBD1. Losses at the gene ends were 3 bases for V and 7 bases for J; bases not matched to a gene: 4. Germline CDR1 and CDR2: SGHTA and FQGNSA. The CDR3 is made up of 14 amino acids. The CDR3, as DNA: TGTGCCAGCAGCTTTCGGACAGGGGGCTCTGGCTACACCTTC. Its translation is CASSFRTGGSGYTF.

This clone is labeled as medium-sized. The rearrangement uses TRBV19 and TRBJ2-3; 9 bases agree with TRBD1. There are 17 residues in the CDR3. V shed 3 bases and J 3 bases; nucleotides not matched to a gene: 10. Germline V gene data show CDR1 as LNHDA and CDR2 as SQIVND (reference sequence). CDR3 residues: CASSIRPGQGGTDTQYF. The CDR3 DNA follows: TGTGCCAGTAGTATCCGTCCGGGACAGGGCGGGACAGATACGCAGTATTTT.

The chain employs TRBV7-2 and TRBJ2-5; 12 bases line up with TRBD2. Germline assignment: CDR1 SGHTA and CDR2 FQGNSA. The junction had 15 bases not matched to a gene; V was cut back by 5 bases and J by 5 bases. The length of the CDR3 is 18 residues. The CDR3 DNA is TGTGCCAGCAGCCCTAGAGGACTAGCGGGGTCCCTTCGGGAGACCCAGTACTTC. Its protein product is CASSPRGLAGSLRETQYF.

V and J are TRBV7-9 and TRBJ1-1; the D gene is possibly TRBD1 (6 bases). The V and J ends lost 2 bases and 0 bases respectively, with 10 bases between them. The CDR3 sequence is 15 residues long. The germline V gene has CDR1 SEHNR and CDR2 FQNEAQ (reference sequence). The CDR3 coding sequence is TGTGCCAGCAGCTTAATTGGACAGTTGAACACTGAAGCTTTCTTT. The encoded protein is CASSLIGQLNTEAFF.

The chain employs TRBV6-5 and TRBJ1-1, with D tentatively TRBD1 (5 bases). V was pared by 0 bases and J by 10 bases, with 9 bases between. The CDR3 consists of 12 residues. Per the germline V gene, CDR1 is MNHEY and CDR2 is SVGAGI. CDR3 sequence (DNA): TGTGCCAGCAGTTACTCGGGCGGGGGAGCTTTCTTT. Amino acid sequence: CASSYSGGGAFF.

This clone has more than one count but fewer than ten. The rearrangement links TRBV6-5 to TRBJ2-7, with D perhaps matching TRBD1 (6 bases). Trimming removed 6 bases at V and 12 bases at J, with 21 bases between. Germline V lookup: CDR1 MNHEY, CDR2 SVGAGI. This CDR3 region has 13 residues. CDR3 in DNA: TGTGCCAGCAGCCCGGAACCCCAGGGGAGTCGGTACTTC. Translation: CASSPEPQGSRYF.

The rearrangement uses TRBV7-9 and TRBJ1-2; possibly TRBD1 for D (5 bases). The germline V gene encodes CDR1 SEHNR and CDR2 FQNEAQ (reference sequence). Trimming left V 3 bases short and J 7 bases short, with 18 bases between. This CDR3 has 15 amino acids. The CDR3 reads CASSFTGPRGFGYTF. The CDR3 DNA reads TGTGCCAGCAGCTTTACAGGCCCTAGGGGTTTTGGCTACACCTTC. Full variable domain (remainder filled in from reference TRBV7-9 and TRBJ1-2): DTGVSQNPRHKITKRGQNVTFRCDPISEHNRLYWYRQTLGQGPEFLTYFQNEAQLEKSRLLSDRFSAERPKGSFSTLEIQRTEQGDSAMYLCASSFTGPRGFGYTFGSGTRLTVV.

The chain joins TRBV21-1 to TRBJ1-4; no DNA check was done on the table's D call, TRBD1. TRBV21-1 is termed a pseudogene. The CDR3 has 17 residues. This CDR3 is CASSSRTGFRTNEKLFF. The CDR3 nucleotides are TGTGCCAGCAGTTCACGAACAGGGTTCCGGACTAATGAAAAACTGTTTTTT.

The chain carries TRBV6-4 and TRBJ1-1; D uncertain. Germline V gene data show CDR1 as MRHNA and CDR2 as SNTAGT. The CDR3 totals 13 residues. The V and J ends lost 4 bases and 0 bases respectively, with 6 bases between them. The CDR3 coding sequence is TGTGCCAGCAGTGTTCAGATGAACACTGAAGCTTTCTTT. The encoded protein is CASSVQMNTEAFF.

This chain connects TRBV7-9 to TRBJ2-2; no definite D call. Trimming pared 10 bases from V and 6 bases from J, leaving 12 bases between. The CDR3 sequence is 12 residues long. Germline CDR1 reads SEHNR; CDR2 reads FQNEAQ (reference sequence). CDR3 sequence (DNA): TGTGCCAACCCACACCAGTCCGGGGAGCTGTTTTTT. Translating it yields CANPHQSGELFF. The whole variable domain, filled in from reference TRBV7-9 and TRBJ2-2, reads DTGVSQNPRHKITKRGQNVTFRCDPISEHNRLYWYRQTLGQGPEFLTYFQNEAQLEKSRLLSDRFSAERPKGSFSTLEIQRTEQGDSAMYLCANPHQSGELFFGEGSRLTVL.

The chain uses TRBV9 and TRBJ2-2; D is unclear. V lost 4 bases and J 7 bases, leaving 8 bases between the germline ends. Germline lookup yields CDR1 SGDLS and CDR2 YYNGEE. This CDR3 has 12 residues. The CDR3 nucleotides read TGTGCCAGCAGCCCTCGTATCGGGGAGCTGTTTTTT. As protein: CASSPRIGELFF.

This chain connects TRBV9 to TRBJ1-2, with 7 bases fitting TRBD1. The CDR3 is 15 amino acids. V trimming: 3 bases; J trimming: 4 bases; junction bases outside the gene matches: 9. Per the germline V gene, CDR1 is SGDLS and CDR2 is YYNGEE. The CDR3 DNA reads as TGTGCCAGCAGCGGAAGCGACAGGGCTGGCTATGGCTACACCTTC. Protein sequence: CASSGSDRAGYGYTF.

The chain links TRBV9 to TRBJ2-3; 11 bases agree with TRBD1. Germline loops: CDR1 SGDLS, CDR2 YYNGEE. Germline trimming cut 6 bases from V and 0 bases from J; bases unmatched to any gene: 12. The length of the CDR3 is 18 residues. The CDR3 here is CASKGQGVGAPSTDTQYF. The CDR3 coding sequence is TGTGCCAGCAAGGGACAGGGGGTCGGAGCTCCTAGCACAGATACGCAGTATTTT.

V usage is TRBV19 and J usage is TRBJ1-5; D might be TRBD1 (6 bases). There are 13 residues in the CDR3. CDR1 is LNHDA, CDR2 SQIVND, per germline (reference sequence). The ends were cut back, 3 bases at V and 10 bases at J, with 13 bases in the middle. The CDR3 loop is CASSMRQDGPQHF. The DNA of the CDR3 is TGTGCCAGTAGTATGCGACAGGACGGCCCCCAGCATTTT.

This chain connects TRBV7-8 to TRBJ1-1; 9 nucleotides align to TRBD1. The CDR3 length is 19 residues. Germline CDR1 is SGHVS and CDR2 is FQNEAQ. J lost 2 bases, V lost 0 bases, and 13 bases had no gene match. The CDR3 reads CASSLAAGTGIIGNTEAFF. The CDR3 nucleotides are TGTGCCAGCAGCTTAGCCGCCGGGACAGGGATTATTGGAAACACTGAAGCTTTCTTT. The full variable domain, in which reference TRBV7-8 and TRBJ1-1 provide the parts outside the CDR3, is GAGVSQSPRYKVAKRGQDVALRCDPISGHVSLFWYQQALGQGPEFLTYFQNEAQLDKSGLPSDRFFAERPEGSVSTLKIQRTQQEDSAVYLCASSLAAGTGIIGNTEAFFGQGTRLTVV.

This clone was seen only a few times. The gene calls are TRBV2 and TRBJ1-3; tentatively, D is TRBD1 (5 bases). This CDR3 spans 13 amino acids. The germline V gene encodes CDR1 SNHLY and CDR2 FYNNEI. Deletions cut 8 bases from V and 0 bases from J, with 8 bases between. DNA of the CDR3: TGTGCCAGCGACGGGGGCTCTGGAAACACCATATATTTT. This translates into CASDGGSGNTIYF. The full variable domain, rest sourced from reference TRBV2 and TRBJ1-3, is EPEVTQTPSHQVTQMGQEVILRCVPISNHLYFYWYRQILGQKVEFLVSFYNNEISEKSEIFDDQFSVERPDGSNFTLKIRSTKLEDSAMYFCASDGGSGNTIYFGEGSWLTVV.

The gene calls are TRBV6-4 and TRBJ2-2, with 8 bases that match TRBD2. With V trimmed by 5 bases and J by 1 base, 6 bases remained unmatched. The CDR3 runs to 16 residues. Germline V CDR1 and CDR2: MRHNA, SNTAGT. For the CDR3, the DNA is TGTGCCAGCAGTCTTTTCGGGACTAGGAACACCGGGGAGCTGTTTTTT. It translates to CASSLFGTRNTGELFF.

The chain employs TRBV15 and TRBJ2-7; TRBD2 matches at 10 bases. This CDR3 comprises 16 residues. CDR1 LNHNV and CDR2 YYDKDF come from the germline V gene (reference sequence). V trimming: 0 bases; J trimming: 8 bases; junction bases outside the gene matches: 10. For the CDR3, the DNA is TGTGCCACCAGCAGAGAGGTGGCTAGCGGGAGTGTTAAGCAGTACTTC. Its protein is CATSREVASGSVKQYF.

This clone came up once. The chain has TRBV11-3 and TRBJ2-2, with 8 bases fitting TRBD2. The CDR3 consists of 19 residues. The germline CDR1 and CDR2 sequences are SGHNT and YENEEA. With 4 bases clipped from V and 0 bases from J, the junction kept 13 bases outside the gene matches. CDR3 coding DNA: TGTGCCAGCAGCTCGCCCAGGGGCGGGAGGCCCTCGAACACCGGGGAGCTGTTTTTT. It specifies CASSSPRGGRPSNTGELFF.